A selection of T cell receptor beta chains follows, all from one sample in a study of T cells in Graves' hyperthyroidism and ophthalmopathy. MiXCR was run by TCRdb on the multiplex PCR reads, yielding one entry per CDR3 protein. The profile shows a few hundred thousand distinct CDR3 sequences, approximately 15% of them singletons. The sequenced sample was blood. The receptors here all came from a woman aged 55-70 years with Graves' ophthalmopathy. CDR3s leave out the opening cysteine and the closing phenylalanine or tryptophan. The order of the fields is J gene, V gene, CDR3 protein.

>TRBJ2-7|TRBV7-2
ASSLEGREQY
>TRBJ1-1|TRBV27
ASSLGGGFTEAF
>TRBJ1-6|TRBV30
AWSRRGQGSPLH
>TRBJ1-4|TRBV7-2
ASSFRGVSEKLF
>TRBJ2-2|TRBV4-3
ASSRTALRTGELF
>TRBJ1-1|TRBV29-1
SVQETYTEAF
>TRBJ1-2|TRBV5-1
ASSLWFQGLYGYT
>TRBJ1-2|TRBV18
ASSPGASGYT
>TRBJ1-1|TRBV11-2
ASSLDSDTEAF
>TRBJ1-6|TRBV5-1
ASSLEDSLNSPLH
>TRBJ2-5|TRBV7-2
ASSLAMAGLGETQY
>TRBJ2-4|TRBV6-2/TRBV6-3
ASSLGGSGAKNIQY
>TRBJ2-5|TRBV4-2
ASSPRAGGEETQY
>TRBJ1-1|TRBV6-2/TRBV6-3
ASSYIAGVWNTEAF
>TRBJ2-3|TRBV11-2
ASSLTFRDTQY
>TRBJ2-3|TRBV19
ASRDRGFGTDTQY
>TRBJ2-3|TRBV4-3
ASSQQEPDTQY
>TRBJ2-7|TRBV7-9
ASSFDGQGIVGQY
>TRBJ2-5|TRBV7-3
ASSRGTLETQY
>TRBJ2-4|TRBV7-2
ASSPPTSGQYNIQY
>TRBJ1-6|TRBV3-1
ASSPGQVNSPLH
>TRBJ2-3|TRBV6-1
ASRTSGGADTQY